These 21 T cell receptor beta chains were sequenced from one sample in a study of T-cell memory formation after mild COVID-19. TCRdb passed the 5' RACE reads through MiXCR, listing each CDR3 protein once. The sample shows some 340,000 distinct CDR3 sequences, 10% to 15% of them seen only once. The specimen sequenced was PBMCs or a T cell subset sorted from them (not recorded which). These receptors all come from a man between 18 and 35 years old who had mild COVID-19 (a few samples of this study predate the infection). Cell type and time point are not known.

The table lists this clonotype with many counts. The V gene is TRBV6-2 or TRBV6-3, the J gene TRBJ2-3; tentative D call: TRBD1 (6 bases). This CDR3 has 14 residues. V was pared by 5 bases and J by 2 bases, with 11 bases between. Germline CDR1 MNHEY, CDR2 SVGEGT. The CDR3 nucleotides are TGTGCCAGCAGTCAGGGGCCCGACACAGATACGCAGTATTTT. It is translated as CASSQGPDTDTQYF.

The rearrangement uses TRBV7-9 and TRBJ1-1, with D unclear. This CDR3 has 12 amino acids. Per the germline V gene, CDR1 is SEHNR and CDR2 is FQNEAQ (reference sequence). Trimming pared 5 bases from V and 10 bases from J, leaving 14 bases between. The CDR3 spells CASSPIQVGAFF. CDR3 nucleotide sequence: TGTGCCAGCAGCCCCATTCAAGTTGGAGCTTTCTTT.

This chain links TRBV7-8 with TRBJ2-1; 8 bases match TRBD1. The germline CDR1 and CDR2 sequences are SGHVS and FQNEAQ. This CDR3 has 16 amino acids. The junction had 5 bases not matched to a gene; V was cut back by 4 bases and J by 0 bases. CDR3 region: CASSWNRGSSYNEQFF. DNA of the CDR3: TGTGCCAGCAGCTGGAACAGGGGGAGCTCCTACAATGAGCAGTTCTTC.

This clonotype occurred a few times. CDR3 residues: CASSPSAGDIYEQYV. For the CDR3, the DNA is TGTGCCAGCAGCCCGTCGGCAGGGGACATCTACGAGCAGTACGTC. V gene TRBV7-8 combines with J gene TRBJ2-7, with a tentative D call TRBD1 (6 bases). The V gene's germline CDR1 is SGHVS and CDR2 FQNEAQ. There are 15 residues in the CDR3. V lost 5 bases and J lost 3, with 17 bases in between.

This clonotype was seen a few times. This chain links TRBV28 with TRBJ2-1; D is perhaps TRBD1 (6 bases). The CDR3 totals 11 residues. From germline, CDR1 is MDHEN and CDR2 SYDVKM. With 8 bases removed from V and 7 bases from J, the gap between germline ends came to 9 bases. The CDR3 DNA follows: TGTGCCAGCTGCGACAGGAATGAGCAGTTCTTC. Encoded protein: CASCDRNEQFF.

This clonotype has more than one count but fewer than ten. CDR3 coding DNA: TGCGCCAGCAGCTTGGCCAGTAGCCGAACCGGGGAGCTGTTTTTT. Residues: CASSLASSRTGELFF. This chain connects TRBV5-1 to TRBJ2-2; D is ambiguous. V was shortened by 0 bases and J by 5 bases, with 11 bases between the two germline ends. CDR1 and CDR2 (germline): SGHRS, YFSETQ. This CDR3 is 15 amino acids long.

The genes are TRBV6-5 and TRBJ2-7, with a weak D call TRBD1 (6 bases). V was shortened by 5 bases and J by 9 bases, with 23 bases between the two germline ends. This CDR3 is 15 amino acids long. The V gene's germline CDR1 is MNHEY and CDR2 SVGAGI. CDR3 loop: CASSPPGHQVPRQYF. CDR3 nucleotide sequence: TGTGCCAGCAGTCCTCCGGGACACCAGGTTCCTCGGCAGTACTTC.

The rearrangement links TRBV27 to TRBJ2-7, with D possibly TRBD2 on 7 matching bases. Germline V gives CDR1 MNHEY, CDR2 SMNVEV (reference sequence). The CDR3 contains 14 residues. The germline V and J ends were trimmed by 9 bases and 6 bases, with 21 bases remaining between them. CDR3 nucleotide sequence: TGTGCCAGTAGATCCCTAGGGGGGGTGGGCGAGCAGTACGTC. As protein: CASRSLGGVGEQYV.

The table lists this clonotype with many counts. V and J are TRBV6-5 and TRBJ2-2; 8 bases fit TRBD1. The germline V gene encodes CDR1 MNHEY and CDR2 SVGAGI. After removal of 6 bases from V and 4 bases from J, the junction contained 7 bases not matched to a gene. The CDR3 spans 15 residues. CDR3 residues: CASRSQGVVTGELFF. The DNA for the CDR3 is TGTGCCAGCAGGTCACAGGGGGTTGTCACCGGGGAGCTGTTTTTT.

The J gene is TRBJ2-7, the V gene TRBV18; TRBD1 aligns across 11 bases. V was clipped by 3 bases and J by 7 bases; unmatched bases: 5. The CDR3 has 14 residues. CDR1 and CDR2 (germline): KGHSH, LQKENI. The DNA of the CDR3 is TGTGCCAGCTCACCGGGACAGGGGGGAAAGGAGCAGTACGTC. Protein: CASSPGQGGKEQYV.

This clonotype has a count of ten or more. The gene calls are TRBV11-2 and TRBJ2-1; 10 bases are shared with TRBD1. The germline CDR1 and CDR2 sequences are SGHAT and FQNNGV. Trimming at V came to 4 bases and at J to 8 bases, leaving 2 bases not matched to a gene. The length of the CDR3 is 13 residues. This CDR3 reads CASSSTGGDEQFF. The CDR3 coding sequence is TGTGCCAGCAGCTCGACAGGGGGCGATGAGCAGTTCTTC.

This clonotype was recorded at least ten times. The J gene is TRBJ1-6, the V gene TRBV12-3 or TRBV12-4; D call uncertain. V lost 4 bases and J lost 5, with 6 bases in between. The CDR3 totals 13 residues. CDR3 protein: CASSSQDNSPLHF. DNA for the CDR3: TGTGCCAGCAGTTCCCAGGATAATTCACCCCTCCACTTT.

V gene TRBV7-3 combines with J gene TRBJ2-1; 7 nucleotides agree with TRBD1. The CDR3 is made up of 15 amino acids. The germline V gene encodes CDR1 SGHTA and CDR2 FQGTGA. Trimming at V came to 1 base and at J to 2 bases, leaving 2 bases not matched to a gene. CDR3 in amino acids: CASSLRDSPYNEQFF. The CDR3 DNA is TGTGCCAGCAGCTTAAGGGACAGCCCCTACAATGAGCAGTTCTTC.

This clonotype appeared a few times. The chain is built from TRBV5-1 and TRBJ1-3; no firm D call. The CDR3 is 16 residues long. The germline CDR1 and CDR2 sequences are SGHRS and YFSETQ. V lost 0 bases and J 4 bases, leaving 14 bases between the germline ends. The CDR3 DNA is TGCGCCAGCAGCTTGGGCGGTTTCGGGCCAGGAAACACCATATATTTT. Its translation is CASSLGGFGPGNTIYF.

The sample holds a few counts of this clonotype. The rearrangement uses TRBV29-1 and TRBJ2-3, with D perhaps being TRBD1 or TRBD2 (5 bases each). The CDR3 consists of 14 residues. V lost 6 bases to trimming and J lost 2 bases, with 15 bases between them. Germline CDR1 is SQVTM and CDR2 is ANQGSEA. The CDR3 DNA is TGCAGCGTGGGGACCCCCGGTTTCACAGATACGCAGTATTTT. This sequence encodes CSVGTPGFTDTQYF.

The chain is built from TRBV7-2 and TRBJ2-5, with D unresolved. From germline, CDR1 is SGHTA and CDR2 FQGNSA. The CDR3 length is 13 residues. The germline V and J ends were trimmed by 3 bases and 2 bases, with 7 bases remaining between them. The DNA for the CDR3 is TGTGCCAGCAGCTTCGGCTCGCAAGAGACCCAGTACTTC. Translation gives CASSFGSQETQYF. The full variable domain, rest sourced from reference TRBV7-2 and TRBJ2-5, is GAGVSQSPSNKVTEKGKDVELRCDPISGHTALYWYRQSLGQGLEFLIYFQGNSAPDKSGLPSDRFSAERTGGSVSTLTIQRTQQEDSAVYLCASSFGSQETQYFGPGTRLLVL.

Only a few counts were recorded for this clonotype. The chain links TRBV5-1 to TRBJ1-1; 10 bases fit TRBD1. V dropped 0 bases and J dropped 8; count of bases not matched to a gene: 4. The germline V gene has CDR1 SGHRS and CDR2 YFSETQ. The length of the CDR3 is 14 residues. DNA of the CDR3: TGCGCCAGCAGCTTGGGGACAGGGGGTGAGGAAGCTTTCTTT. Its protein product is CASSLGTGGEEAFF.

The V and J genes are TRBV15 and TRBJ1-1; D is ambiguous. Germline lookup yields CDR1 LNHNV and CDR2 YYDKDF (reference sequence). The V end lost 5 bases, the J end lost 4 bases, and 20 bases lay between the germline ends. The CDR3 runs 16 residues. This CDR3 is CATSDFESIGSTEAFF. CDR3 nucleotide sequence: TGTGCCACCAGCGATTTTGAGAGCATAGGTAGCACTGAAGCTTTCTTT.

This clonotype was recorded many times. The CDR3 DNA follows: TGTGCCAGCAGCTCCATTTCCCGGATCATTTACAATGAGCAGTTCTTC. Protein: CASSSISRIIYNEQFF. The chain employs TRBV7-2 and TRBJ2-1, with no clear D. Germline CDR1 SGHTA, CDR2 FQGNSA. The ends were cut back, 4 bases at V and 4 bases at J, with 17 bases in the middle. The CDR3 runs to 16 residues.

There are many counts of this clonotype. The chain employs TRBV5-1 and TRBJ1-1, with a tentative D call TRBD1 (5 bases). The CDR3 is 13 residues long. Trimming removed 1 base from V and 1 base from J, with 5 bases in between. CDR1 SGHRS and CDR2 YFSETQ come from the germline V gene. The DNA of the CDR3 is TGCGCCAGCAGCTTGACAGGGAACACTGAAGCTTTCTTT. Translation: CASSLTGNTEAFF.

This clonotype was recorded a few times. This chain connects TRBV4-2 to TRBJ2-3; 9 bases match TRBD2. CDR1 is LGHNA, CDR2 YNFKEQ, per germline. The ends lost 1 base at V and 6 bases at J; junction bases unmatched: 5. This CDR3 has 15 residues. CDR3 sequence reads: CASSQGGGGEDTQYF. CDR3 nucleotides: TGTGCCAGCAGCCAAGGCGGCGGGGGGGAGGATACGCAGTATTTT.